This T cell receptor (beta chain) is from a study of shared clonotypes between healthy human individuals. Measured with immunoSEQ multiplex PCR; TCRdb has only the in-frame clones, and not every one. The table shows a few million clones, with 85% to 95% occurring only once. The receptor was isolated from a man between 18 and 35 years old in good health. Some clones in this sample may be carry-over from other donors' samples. Material for sequencing was naive CD4+ T cells from PBMCs. Subset indicated: CD45RA+ positively selected.

CDR3 bases: TGTGCCAGCAGCCCCAGGGTCCGGGTTGTCTACGAGCAGTACTTC. Amino acids: CASSPRVRVVYEQYF. V and J are TRBV13 and TRBJ2-7; D is possibly TRBD1 (5 bases). Germline V gives CDR1 PRHDT, CDR2 FYEKMQ (reference sequence). Between the trimmed V and J ends, which lost 5 bases and 3 bases, there was a span of 17 bases. The CDR3 loop spans 15 amino acids.